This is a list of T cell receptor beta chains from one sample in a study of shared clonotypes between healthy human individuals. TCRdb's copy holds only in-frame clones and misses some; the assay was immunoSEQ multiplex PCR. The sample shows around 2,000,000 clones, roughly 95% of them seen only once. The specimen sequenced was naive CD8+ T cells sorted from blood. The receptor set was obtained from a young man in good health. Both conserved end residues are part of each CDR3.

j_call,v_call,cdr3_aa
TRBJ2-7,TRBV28,CASSLRSTTGQYF
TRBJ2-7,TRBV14,CASSQEGYEQYF
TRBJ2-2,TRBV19,CASSIFGGYVAGELFF
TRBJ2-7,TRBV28,CASSFPGTVYEQYF
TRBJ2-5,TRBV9,CASSVGLAGSIYQETQYF
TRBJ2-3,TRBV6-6,CASSHRERTDTQYF
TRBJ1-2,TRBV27,CASSLRGDYGYTF
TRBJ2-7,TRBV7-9,CASSEYTGKRSYEQYF
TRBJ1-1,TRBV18,CASSPPRGLNTEAFF
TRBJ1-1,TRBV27,CASSLPDRDEAFF
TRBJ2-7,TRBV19,CASSMGQGVPYEQYF
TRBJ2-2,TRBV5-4,CASSSTAGELFF
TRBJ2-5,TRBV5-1,CASSLASLGFQETQYF
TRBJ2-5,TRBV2,CASSEAGWSGSQETQYF
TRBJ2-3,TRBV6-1,CASSEAIASTDTQYF
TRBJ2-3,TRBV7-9,CASSLAGGSTDTQYF
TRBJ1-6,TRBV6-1,CASRGTGNSPLHF
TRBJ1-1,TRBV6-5,CASSLIRENTEAFF
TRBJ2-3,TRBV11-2,CASSLDLDTQYF
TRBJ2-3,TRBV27,CASYPPGQGAPDTQYF
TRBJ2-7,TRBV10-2,CASSVASAGGDEQYF
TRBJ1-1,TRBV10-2,CASSDQGGGEAFF
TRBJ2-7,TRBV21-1,CASPRQGAGEQYF
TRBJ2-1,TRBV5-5,CASSLIGNSYNEQFF
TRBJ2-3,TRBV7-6,CASSPPNEADTQYF
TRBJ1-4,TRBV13,CASSLGRQINEKLFF
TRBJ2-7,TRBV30,CAWSGLAGGKPLYEQYF
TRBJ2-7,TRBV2,CASSEAAGRLYEQYF
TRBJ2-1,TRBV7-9,CASSSNRDSSYNEQFF
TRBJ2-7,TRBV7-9,CASSLSYEQYF
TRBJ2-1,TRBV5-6,CASSLELASYNEQFF
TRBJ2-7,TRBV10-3,CAISESMKGKSYEQYF
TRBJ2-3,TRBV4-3,CASSQEPLAVSTDTQYF
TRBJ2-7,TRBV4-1,CASSHLSGTGGSYEQYF
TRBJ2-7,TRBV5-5,CASSHGTSGWGEQYF
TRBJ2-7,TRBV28,CASSFGLSSYEQYF
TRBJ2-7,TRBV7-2,CASSLLAGTYEQYF
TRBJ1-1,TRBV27,CASSSYDPNTEAFF
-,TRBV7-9,CASSSMSSYEQYF
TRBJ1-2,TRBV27,CASSLMPGVDGYTF
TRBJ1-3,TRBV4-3,CASSQDGLSGNTIYF
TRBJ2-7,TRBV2,CASSDLIAGTAYEQYF
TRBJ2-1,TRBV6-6,CASSLGLAGSYNEQFF
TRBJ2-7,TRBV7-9,CASSRDWGYEQYF
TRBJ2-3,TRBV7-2,CASSLTWLAVEDTQYF
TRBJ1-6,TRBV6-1,CASSAPSRFVDSPLHF
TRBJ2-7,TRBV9,CASSGGAESEQYF
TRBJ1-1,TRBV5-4,CASSVPSNTEAFF
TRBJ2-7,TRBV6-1,CASSDMASSYEQYF
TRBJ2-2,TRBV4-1,CASSPTAVSNTGELFF
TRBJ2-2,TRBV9,CASSASWGREAGELFF
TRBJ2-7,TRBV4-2,CASSQGGGYEQYF
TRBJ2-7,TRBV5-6,CASSFGAGAYEQYF